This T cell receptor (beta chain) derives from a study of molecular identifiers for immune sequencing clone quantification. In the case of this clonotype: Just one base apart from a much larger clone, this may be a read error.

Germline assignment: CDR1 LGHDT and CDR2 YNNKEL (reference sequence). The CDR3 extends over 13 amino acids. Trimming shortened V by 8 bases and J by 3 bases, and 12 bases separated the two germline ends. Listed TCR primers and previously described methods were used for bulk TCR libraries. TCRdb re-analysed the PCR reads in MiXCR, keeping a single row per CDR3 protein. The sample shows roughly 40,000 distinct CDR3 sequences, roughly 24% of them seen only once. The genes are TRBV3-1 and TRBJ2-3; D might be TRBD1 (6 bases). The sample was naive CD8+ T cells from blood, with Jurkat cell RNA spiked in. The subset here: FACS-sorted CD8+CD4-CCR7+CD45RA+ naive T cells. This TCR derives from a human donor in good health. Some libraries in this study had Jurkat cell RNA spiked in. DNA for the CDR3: TGTGCCAGCGGGACAAGGGTGACAGATACGCAGTATTTT. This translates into CASGTRVTDTQYF.